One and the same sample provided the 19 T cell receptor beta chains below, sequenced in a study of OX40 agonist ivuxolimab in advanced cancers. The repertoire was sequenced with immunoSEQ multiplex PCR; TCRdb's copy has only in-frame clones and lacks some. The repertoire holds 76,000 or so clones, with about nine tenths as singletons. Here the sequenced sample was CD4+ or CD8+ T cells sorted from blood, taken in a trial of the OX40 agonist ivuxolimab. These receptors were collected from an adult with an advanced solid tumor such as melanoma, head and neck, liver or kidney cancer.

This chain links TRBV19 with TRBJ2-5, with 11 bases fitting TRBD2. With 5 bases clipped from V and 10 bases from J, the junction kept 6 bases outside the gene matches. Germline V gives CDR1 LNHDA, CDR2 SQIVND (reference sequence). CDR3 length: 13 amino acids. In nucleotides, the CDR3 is TGTGCCAGTAGTCCAACTAGCGGGAGCCTCCAGTACTTC. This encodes CASSPTSGSLQYF.

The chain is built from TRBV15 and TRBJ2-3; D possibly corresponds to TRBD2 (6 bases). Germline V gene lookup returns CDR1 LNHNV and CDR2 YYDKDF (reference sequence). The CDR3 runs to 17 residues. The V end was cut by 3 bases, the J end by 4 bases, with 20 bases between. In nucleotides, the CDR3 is TGTGCCACCAGCAGGGGGGGTGGTGAGGGCCCCGCAGATACGCAGTATTTT. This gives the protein CATSRGGGEGPADTQYF.

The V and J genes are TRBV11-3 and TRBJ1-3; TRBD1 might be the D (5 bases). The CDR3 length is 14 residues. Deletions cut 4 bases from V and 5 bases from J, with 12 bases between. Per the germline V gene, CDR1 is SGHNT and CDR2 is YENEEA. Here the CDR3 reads CASSSSTERNTIYF. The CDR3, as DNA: TGTGCCAGCAGCTCGTCGACAGAACGAAACACCATATATTTT.

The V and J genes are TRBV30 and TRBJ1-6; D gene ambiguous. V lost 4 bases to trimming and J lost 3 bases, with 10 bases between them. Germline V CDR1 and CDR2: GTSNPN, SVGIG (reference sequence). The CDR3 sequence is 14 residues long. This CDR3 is CAWNSRVYNSPLHF. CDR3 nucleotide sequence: TGTGCCTGGAACTCCAGAGTCTATAATTCACCCCTCCACTTT.

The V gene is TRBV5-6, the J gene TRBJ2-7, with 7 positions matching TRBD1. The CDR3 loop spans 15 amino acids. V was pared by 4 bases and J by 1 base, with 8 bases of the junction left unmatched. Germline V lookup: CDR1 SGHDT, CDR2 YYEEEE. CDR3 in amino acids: CASSQSPGQSYEQYF. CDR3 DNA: TGTGCCAGCAGCCAATCCCCGGGACAGTCCTACGAGCAGTACTTC.

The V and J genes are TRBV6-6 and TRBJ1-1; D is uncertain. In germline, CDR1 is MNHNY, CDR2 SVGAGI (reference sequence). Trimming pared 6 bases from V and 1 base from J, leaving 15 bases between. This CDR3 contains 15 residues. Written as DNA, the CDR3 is TGTGCCAGCAGAAAGGAGGTATCGGGGAACACTGAAGCTTTCTTT. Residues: CASRKEVSGNTEAFF.

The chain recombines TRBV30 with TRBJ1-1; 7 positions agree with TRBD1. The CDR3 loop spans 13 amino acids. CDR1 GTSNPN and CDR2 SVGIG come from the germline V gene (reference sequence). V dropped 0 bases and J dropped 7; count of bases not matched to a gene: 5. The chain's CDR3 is CAWSVNRGGEAFF. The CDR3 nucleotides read TGTGCCTGGAGTGTAAACAGGGGTGGTGAAGCTTTCTTT.

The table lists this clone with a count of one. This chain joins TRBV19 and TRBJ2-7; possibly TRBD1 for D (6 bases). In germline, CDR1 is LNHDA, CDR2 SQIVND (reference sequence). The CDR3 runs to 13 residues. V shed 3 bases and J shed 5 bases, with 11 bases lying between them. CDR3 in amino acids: CASSMRAGDEQYF. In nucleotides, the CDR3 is TGTGCCAGTAGTATGAGGGCAGGGGACGAGCAGTACTTC.

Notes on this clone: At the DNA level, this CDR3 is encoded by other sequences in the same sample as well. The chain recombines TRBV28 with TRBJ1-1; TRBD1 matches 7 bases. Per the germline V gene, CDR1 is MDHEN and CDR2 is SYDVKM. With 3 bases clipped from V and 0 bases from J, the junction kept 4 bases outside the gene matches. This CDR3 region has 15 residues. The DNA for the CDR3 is TGTGCCAGCAGTTTTTCGGGACAGATGAACACTGAAGCTTTCTTT. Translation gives CASSFSGQMNTEAFF.

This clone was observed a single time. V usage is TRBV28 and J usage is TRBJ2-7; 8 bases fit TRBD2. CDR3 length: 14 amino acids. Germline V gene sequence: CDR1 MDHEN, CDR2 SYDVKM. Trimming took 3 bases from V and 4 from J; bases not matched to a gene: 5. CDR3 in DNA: TGTGCCAGCAGTTTGGGCGGGAGGAGTTACGAGCAGTACTTC. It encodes CASSLGGRSYEQYF. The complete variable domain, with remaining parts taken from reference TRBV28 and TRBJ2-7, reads DVKVTQSSRYLVKRTGEKVFLECVQDMDHENMFWYRQDPGLGLRLIYFSYDVKMKEKGDIPEGYSVSREKKERFSLILESASTNQTSMYLCASSLGGRSYEQYFGPGTRLTVT.

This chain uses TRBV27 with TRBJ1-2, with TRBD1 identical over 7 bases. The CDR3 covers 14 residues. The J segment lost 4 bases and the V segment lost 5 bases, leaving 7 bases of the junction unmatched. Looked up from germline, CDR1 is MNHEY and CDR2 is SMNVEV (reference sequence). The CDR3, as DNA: TGTGCCAGCAGTCGTGACAGGGTAGGCTATGGCTACACCTTC. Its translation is CASSRDRVGYGYTF.

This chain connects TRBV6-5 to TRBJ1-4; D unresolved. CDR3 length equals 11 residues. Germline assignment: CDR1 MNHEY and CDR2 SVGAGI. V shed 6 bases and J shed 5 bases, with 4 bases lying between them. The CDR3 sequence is CASSFNEKLFF. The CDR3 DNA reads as TGTGCCAGCAGCTTCAATGAAAAACTGTTTTTT.

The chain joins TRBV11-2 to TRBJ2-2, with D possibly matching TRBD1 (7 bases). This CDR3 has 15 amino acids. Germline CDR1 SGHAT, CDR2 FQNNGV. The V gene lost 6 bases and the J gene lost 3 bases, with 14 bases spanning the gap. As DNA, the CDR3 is TGTGCCAGCAGGCTGCAGGGGGGCTACACCGGGGAGCTGTTTTTT. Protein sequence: CASRLQGGYTGELFF.

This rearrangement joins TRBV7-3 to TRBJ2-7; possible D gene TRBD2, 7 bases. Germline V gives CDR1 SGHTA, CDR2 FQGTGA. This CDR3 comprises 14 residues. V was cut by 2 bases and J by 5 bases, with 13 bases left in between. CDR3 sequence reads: CASSLVRGADEQYF. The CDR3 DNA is TGTGCCAGCAGCTTAGTCCGGGGGGCGGACGAGCAGTACTTC.

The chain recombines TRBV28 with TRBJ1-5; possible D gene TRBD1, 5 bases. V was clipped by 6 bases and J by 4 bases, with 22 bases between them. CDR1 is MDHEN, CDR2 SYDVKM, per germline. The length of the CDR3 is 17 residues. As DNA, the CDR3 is TGTGCCAGCAGCCGACCCGGGGCAGGGAGGGCAAATCAGCCCCAGCATTTT. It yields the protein CASSRPGAGRANQPQHF.

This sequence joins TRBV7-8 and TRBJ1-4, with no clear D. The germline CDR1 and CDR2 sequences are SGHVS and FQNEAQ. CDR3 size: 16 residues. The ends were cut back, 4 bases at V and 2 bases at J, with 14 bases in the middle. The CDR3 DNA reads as TGTGCCAGCAGCTCCGGGCCCGGTCTTACTAATGAAAAACTGTTTTTT. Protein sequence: CASSSGPGLTNEKLFF.

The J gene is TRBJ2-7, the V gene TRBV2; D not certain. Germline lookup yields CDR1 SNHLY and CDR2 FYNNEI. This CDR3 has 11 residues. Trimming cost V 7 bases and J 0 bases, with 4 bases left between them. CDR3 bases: TGTGCCAGCATAACCTCCTACGAGCAGTACTTC. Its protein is CASITSYEQYF.

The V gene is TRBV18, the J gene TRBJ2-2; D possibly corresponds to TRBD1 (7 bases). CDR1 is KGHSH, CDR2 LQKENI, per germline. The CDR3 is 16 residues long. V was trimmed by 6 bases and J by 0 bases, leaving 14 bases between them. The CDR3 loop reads CASSQEGAANTGELFF. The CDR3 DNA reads TGTGCCAGCTCCCAGGAGGGGGCCGCGAACACCGGGGAGCTGTTTTTT.

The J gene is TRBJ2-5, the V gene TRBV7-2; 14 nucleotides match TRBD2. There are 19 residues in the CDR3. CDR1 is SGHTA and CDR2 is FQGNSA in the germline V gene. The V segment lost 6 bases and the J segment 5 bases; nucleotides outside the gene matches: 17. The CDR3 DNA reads TGTGCCAGCAGAACTTACGGTCGACTAGCGGGGGGGCCTAGGGAGACCCAGTACTTC. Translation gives CASRTYGRLAGGPRETQYF.